This entry concerns a single T cell receptor beta chain. Under the authors' procedure: Amplification of reference gene primers was used by the study to estimate nucleated cell counts. Sequencing used immunoSEQ multiplex PCR; TCRdb keeps in-frame clones, though not all of them. V and J calls and clone size are copied from that table; D and trimming were computed from the DNA. The repertoire holds more than 150,000 clones, with around four fifths as singletons. This sample is part of a study of blood T cell repertoires in COVID-19. The V gene end was trimmed by 6 bases and the J gene end by 5 bases; junction bases not matched to a gene: 10. The CDR3 is made up of 16 amino acids. Germline lookup yields CDR1 MDHEN and CDR2 SYDVKM.

This receptor was taken from a woman in her thirties or forties with acute or convalescent COVID-19. Sequencing used peripheral blood. The chain couples TRBV28 to TRBJ1-1; 12 bases fit TRBD1. This CDR3 is CASSPWGTGGGTEAFF. In DNA form, the CDR3 reads TGTGCCAGCAGCCCCTGGGGGACAGGGGGCGGAACTGAAGCTTTCTTT.